This T cell receptor beta chain was sequenced for a study of Graves' ophthalmopathy and Graves' hyperthyroidism. CDR3 regions of TCR beta were amplified from RNA transcripts. First-round RT-PCR with HTBI primers preceded a second-round multiplex PCR. Via MiXCR, TCRdb re-called the multiplex PCR reads, giving one row per CDR3 protein. The table shows some 520,000 distinct CDR3 sequences, with about an eighth occurring only once. The germline V gene encodes CDR1 SGDLS and CDR2 YYNGEE. The length of the CDR3 is 13 residues. Trimming at V came to 0 bases and at J to 11 bases, leaving 7 bases not matched to a gene. Findings of the study overall: Sensitivity of 55% to 71% and specificity of 72% to 80% were achieved by the model that predicted ophthalmopathy progression.

Of note for this clonotype: Its antigen remains unidentified.

This receptor was identified in a woman in her thirties with Graves' ophthalmopathy. The genes are TRBV9 and TRBJ1-1; TRBD1 agrees at 7 bases. Sequenced: blood. CDR3 sequence reads: CASSVGGGDGAFF. CDR3 coding DNA: TGTGCCAGCAGCGTAGGAGGGGGCGATGGGGCTTTCTTT.